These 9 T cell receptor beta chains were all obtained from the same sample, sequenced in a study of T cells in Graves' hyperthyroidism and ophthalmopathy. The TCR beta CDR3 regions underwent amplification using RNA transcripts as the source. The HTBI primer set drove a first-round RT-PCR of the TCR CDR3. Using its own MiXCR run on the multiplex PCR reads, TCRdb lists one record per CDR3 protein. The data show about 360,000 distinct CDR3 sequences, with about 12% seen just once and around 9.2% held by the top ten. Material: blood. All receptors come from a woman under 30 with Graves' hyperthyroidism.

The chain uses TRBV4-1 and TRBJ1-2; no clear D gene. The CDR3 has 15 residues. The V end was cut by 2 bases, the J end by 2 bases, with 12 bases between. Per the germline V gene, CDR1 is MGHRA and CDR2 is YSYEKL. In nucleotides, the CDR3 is TGCGCCAGCAGCCAATTCAAAACTCAGAACTATGGCTACACCTTC. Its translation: CASSQFKTQNYGYTF.

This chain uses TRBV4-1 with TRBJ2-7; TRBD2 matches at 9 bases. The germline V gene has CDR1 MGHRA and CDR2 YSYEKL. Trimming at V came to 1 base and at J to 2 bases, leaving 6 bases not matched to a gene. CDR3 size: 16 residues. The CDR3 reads CASSQVVLAGPYEQYF. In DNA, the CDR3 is TGCGCCAGCAGCCAAGTAGTACTAGCGGGCCCCTACGAGCAGTACTTC.

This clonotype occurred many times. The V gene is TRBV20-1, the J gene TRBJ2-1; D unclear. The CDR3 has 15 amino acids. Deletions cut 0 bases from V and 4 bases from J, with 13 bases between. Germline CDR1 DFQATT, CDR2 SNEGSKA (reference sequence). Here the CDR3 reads CSARDALHGYNEQFF. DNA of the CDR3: TGCAGTGCTAGAGATGCGCTCCACGGATACAATGAGCAGTTCTTC.

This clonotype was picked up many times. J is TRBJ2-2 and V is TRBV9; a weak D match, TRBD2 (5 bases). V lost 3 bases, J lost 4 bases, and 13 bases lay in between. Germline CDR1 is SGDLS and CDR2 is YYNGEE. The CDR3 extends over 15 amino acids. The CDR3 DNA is TGTGCCAGCAGCGCTCTAAGAGGGAGCACCGGGGAGCTGTTTTTT. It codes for CASSALRGSTGELFF.

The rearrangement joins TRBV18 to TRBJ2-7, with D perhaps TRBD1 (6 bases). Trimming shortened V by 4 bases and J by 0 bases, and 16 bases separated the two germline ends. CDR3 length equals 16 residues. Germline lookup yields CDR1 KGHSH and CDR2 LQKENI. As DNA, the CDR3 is TGTGCCAGCTCACTCAGAATATCACAGGGCTCCTACGAGCAGTACTTC. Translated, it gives CASSLRISQGSYEQYF.

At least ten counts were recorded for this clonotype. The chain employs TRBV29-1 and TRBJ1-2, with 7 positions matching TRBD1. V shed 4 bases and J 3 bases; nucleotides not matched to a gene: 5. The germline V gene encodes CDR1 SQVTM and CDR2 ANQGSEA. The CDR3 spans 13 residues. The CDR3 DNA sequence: TGCAGCGTTGGATTAGGGACAGACTATGGCTACACCTTC. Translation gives CSVGLGTDYGYTF.

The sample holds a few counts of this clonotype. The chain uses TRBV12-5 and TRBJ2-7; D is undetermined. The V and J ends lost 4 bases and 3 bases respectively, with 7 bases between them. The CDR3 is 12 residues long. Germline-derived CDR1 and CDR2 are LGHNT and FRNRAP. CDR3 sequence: CASGSDIYEQYF. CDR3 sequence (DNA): TGTGCTAGTGGTTCGGATATCTACGAGCAGTACTTC.

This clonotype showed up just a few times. CDR3 DNA: TGCGCCAGCAGCTCCGGACTCGCCCTCGAATACGAGCAGTACTTC. It translates to CASSSGLALEYEQYF. This chain links TRBV4-1 with TRBJ2-7; a possible D gene is TRBD2 (5 bases). V lost 5 bases to trimming and J lost 4 bases, with 18 bases between them. This CDR3 has 15 residues. Germline-derived CDR1 and CDR2 are MGHRA and YSYEKL.

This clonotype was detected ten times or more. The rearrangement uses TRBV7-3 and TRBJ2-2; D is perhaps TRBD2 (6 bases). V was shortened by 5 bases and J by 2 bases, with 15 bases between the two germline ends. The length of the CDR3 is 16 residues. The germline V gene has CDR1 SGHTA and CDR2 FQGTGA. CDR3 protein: CASSLTGTRNTGELFF. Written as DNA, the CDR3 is TGTGCCAGCAGCCTTACCGGGACTCGAAACACCGGGGAGCTGTTTTTT.